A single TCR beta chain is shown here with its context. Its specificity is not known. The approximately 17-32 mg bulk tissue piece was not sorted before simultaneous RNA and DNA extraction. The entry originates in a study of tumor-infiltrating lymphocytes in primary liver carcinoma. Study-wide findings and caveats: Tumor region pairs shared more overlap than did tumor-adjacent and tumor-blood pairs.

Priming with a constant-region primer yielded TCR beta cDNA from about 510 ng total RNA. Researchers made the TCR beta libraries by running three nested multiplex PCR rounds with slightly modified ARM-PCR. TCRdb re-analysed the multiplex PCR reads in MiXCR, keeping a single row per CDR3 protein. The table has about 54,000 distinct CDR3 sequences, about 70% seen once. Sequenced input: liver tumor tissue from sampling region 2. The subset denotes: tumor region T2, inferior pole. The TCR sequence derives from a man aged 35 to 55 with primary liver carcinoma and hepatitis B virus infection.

CDR3 DNA: TGCAGCGTTGAAGATATTGCTCACAATGAGCAGTTCTTC. Its protein is CSVEDIAHNEQFF. The J gene is TRBJ2-1, the V gene TRBV29-1; D is unclear. Trimming stripped 0 bases from V and 5 bases from J, with 8 bases between. The CDR3 covers 13 residues. Germline loops: CDR1 SQVTM, CDR2 ANQGSEA.